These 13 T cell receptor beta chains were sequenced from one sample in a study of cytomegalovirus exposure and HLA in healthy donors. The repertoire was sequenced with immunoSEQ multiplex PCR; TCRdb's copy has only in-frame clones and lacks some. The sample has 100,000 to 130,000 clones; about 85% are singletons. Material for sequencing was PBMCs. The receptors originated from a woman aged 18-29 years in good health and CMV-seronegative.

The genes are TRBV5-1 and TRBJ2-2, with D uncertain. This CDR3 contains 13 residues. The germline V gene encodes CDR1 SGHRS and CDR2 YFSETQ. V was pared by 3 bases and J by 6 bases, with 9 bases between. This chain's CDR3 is CASSSNFPGELFF. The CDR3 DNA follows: TGCGCCAGCAGCTCAAACTTCCCCGGGGAGCTGTTTTTT.

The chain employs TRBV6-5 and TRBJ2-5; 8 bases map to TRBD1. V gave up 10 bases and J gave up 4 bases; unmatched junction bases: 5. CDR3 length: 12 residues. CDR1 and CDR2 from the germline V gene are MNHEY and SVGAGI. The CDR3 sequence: CATGQGGETQYF. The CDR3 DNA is TGTGCCACTGGACAGGGAGGAGAGACCCAGTACTTC.

CDR3 coding DNA: TGTGCCAGCAGTCACCGGGCGGAGGGGAACACTGAAGCTTTCTTT. Protein product: CASSHRAEGNTEAFF. The V call is TRBV2, the J call TRBJ1-1, with D unclear. This CDR3 region has 15 residues. In germline, CDR1 is SNHLY, CDR2 FYNNEI. Between the trimmed V and J ends, which lost 5 bases and 1 base, there was a span of 14 bases.

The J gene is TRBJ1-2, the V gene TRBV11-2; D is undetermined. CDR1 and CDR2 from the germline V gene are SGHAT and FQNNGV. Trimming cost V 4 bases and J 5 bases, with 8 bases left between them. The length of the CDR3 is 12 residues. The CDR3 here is CASSSYPYGYTF. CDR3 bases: TGTGCCAGCAGCTCCTACCCATATGGCTACACCTTC. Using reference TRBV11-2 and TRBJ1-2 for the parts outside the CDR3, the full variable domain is EAGVAQSPRYKIIEKRQSVAFWCNPISGHATLYWYQQILGQGPKLLIQFQNNGVVDDSQLPKDRFSAERLKGVDSTLKIQPAKLEDSAVYLCASSSYPYGYTFGSGTRLTVV.

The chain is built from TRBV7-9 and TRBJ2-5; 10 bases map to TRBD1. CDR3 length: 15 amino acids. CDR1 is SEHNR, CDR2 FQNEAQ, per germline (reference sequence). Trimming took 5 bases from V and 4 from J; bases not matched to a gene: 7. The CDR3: CASSPGQGVGETQYF. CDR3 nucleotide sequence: TGTGCCAGCAGCCCCGGACAGGGGGTTGGAGAGACCCAGTACTTC.

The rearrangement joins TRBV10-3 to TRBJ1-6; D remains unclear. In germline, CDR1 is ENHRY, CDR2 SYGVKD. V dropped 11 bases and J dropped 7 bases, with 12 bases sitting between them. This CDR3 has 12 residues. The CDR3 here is CALGEPNSPLHF. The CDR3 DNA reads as TGTGCCTTAGGAGAACCAAATTCACCCCTCCACTTT.

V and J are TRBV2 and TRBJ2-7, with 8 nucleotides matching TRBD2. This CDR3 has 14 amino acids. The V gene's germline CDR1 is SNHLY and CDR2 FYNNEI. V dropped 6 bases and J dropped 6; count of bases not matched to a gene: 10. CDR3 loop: CASSLFGGGSEQYF. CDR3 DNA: TGTGCCAGCAGCCTTTTCGGCGGGGGGTCCGAGCAGTACTTC.

Here the CDR3 reads CATADRRLQETQYF. The CDR3 bases are TGCGCCACCGCGGACAGGAGACTCCAGGAGACCCAGTACTTC. V usage is TRBV10-2 and J usage is TRBJ2-5, with 7 bases identical to TRBD1. The CDR3 length is 14 residues. Germline assignment: CDR1 WSHSY and CDR2 SAAADI. J gave up 5 bases and V 10 bases, and 13 bases lay outside the gene matches.

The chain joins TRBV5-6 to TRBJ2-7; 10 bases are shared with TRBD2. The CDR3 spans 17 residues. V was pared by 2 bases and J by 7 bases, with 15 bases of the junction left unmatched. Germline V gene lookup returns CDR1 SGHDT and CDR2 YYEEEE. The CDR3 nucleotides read TGTGCCAGCAGCTTTTTGTTAACGGGACTAGCGAGATTTGAGCAGTACTTC. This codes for CASSFLLTGLARFEQYF.

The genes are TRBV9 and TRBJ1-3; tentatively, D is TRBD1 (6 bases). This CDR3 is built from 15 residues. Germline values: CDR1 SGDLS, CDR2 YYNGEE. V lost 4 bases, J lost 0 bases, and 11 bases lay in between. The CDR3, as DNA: TGTGCCAGCAGCCCTCGACAGGACTCTGGAAACACCATATATTTT. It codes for CASSPRQDSGNTIYF. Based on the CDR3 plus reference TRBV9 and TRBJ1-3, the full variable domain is DSGVTQTPKHLITATGQRVTLRCSPRSGDLSVYWYQQSLDQGLQFLIQYYNGEERAKGNILERFSAQQFPDLHSELNLSSLELGDSALYFCASSPRQDSGNTIYFGEGSWLTVV.

CDR3 residues: CAISPGTGADIQYF. The CDR3 coding sequence is TGTGCCATCAGTCCCGGGACAGGGGCGGACATTCAGTACTTC. The gene calls are TRBV10-3 and TRBJ2-4; 10 bases are shared with TRBD1. CDR1 and CDR2 from the germline V gene are ENHRY and SYGVKD. This CDR3 is 14 amino acids long. V gave up 5 bases and J gave up 8 bases; unmatched junction bases: 6.

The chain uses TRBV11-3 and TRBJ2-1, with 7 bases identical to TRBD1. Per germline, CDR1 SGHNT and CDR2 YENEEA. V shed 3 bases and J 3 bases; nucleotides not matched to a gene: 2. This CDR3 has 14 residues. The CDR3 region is CASSLTGHYNEQFF. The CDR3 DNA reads TGTGCCAGCAGCTTGACAGGGCACTACAATGAGCAGTTCTTC.

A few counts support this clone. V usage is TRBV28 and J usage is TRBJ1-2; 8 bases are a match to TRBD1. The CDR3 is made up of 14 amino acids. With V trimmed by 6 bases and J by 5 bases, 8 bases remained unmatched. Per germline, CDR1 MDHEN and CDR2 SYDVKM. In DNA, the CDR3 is TGTGCCAGCAGCCCCGGCAGGGGGCTATATGGCTACACCTTC. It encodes CASSPGRGLYGYTF.